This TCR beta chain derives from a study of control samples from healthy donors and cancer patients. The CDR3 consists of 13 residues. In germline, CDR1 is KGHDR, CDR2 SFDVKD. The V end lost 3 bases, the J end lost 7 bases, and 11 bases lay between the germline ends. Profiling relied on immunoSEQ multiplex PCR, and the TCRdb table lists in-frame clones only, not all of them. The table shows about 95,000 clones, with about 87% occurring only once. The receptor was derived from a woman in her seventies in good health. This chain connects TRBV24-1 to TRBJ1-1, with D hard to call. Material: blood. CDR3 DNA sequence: TGTGCCACCAGTGATCGCTTGGCCAGTGAAGCTTTCTTT. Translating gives CATSDRLASEAFF.